This TCR beta chain was identified during a study of Ad26.COV2.S vaccination and SARS-CoV-2 variants listed by TCRdb under 2021. Regarding the research as a whole: TCRbeta repertoire sequencing was used to assess the specificity and breadth of SARS-CoV-2-reactive T cell receptors after Ad26.COV2.S vaccination. A total of 32 samples were included in the TCR-sequenced set, comprising around 19 Ad26.COV2.S vaccine recipients, 5 placebo recipients and 8 SARS-CoV-2 convalescent individuals.

Clipping removes 4 bases from V and 4 bases from J, with 7 as the unmatched junction base count. The CDR3 measures 15 amino acids from cysteine to phenylalanine. Kept here is only the CDR3 DNA, which spans 45 bases and is read in frame from base 1. As encoded in the germline V gene, CDR1 is SGHDT while CDR2 is YYEEEE. Study-wide findings and limitations: Ad26.COV2.S recipients had higher spike-specific TCR breadth than placebo recipients (P = 0.0014). The authors noted that total T cell responses may have been underestimated by the TCR breadth and depth analyses. Vaccine and placebo recipients had comparable non-spike TCR breadth, which fits with the vaccine containing only spike. After vaccination, spike-specific CD8+ and CD4+ T cell responses were reported to show substantial breadth.

The intended sense of this specimen's time point label: individuals recovered from natural SARS-CoV-2 infection. Notes on this clone: Its recognized antigen is unknown. The record has no base qualities; no much larger clone is one base away.

The immunoSEQ Assay was the method used to sequence TCRbeta CDR3 regions. After extraction, genomic DNA underwent amplification by bias-controlled multiplex PCR, followed by high-throughput sequencing. The original pipeline was this. To quantify the absolute abundance of every unique TCRbeta CDR3 region, sequences were collapsed and filtered. T cell fraction was estimated by normalizing TCRbeta template counts to usable DNA, which was measured by amplifying reference genes present in all nucleated cells. Repertoire TCRs were annotated as SARS-CoV-2-specific by exact matching of V gene, CDR3 amino acid sequence and J gene to a known reactive TCR set. MIRA supplied the reference SARS-CoV-2 TCR set, which was filtered for enrichment in COVID-19-positive ImmuneCODE repertoires so that public or cross-reactive TCRs were removed. Using the MIRA antigens, annotated TCRs were further analysed by specific ORF or by position within an ORF. Breadth was defined as the number of annotated unique rearrangements divided by the total number of unique productive rearrangements, and depth was defined as the summed frequency of the annotated unique rearrangements. Two-sided Wilcoxon rank-sum tests were used to compare TCR breadth between groups. In its TCRdb copy, this immuneACCESS table keeps in-frame sequences only and misses some clones. Where compared with another copy, unresolved V genes explain less than half of these, and the others have no known cause. V, J and clone size derive from that table, while D and trimming were established from the DNA sequence. In all, the sample holds about 350,000 clones, and around 92% of those were seen once. Jointly, the top ten make up 3.5% to 4.5% of the sample.

Recombination connected TRBV5-6 to TRBJ1-3; 8 middle bases align to TRBD1. The starting material was peripheral blood, obtained after recovery from COVID-19. The clonotype originates from a human donor who had recovered from COVID-19. The CDR3 region has the sequence CASSGLQGGGNTIYF. The DNA reads as follows: TGTGCCAGCAGCGGACTACAGGGGGGAGGAAACACCATATATTTT.